Below, 13 T cell receptor beta chains from the same sample are listed, as sequenced in a study of cytomegalovirus exposure and HLA in healthy donors. This PCR relied on a set of 60 Vbeta primers and 13 Jbeta primers. The repertoire was sequenced with immunoSEQ multiplex PCR; TCRdb's copy has only in-frame clones and lacks some. The sample's table shows about 160,000 clones. The sample taken for sequencing was PBMCs. All receptors derive from a young man in good health and CMV-seronegative.

This chain links TRBV29-1 with TRBJ1-2; possible D gene TRBD1, 5 bases. Trimming pared 7 bases from V and 0 bases from J, leaving 9 bases between. Germline V gene data show CDR1 as SQVTM and CDR2 as ANQGSEA. This CDR3 region has 12 residues. CDR3 region: CSGGEANYGYTF. The CDR3 DNA is TGCAGCGGGGGGGAAGCTAACTATGGCTACACCTTC.

The chain uses TRBV6-5 and TRBJ1-1, with D hard to call. Looked up from germline, CDR1 is MNHEY and CDR2 is SVGAGI. Trimming took 0 bases from V and 3 from J, leaving 5 bases between them. The CDR3 is made up of 13 amino acids. The CDR3 DNA reads as TGTGCCAGCAGTTACTCGCGGTACACTGAAGCTTTCTTT. Amino acids: CASSYSRYTEAFF.

The CDR3 DNA sequence: TGTGCCAGCAGCGGAACCGGGACAGTTAATAATTCACCCCTCCACTTT. Protein product: CASSGTGTVNNSPLHF. V usage is TRBV9 and J usage is TRBJ1-6, with 7 positions matching TRBD1. The CDR3 consists of 16 residues. Unmatched junction bases numbered 8, after V lost 3 bases and J lost 5 bases. CDR1 and CDR2 from the germline V gene are SGDLS and YYNGEE.

The chain uses TRBV27 and TRBJ2-1, with 8 bases matching TRBD2. The CDR3 contains 14 residues. The germline V gene encodes CDR1 MNHEY and CDR2 SMNVEV (reference sequence). V dropped 2 bases and J dropped 11; count of bases not matched to a gene: 8. This CDR3 reads CASSLTSGSSKQFF. CDR3 sequence (DNA): TGTGCCAGCAGTTTAACCAGCGGGAGTAGTAAGCAGTTCTTC.

The genes are TRBV14 and TRBJ2-5, with 10 bases fitting TRBD1. CDR1 is SGHDN, CDR2 FVKESK, per germline. The CDR3 covers 16 residues. V lost 5 bases and J lost 5; bases outside the gene matches: 11. The CDR3 protein is CASSVPGQGYEETQYF. The CDR3 DNA reads as TGTGCCAGCAGCGTTCCGGGACAGGGGTATGAGGAGACCCAGTACTTC.

V gene TRBV28 combines with J gene TRBJ2-7; 8 positions agree with TRBD1. The CDR3 consists of 14 residues. V shed 5 bases and J 2 bases; nucleotides not matched to a gene: 5. Germline lookup yields CDR1 MDHEN and CDR2 SYDVKM. The CDR3 coding sequence is TGTGCCAGCAGTCGGACAGGGTTCGCCTACGAGCAGTACTTC. As protein: CASSRTGFAYEQYF. Complete variable domain (other parts from reference TRBV28 and TRBJ2-7): DVKVTQSSRYLVKRTGEKVFLECVQDMDHENMFWYRQDPGLGLRLIYFSYDVKMKEKGDIPEGYSVSREKKERFSLILESASTNQTSMYLCASSRTGFAYEQYFGPGTRLTVT.

For the CDR3, the DNA is TGTGTCGCAGCAGCGGGTGGCGGGGGGAACACTGAAGCTTTCTTT. Its translation: CVAAAGGGGNTEAFF. The chain uses TRBV27 and TRBJ1-1, with D maybe TRBD1 (5 bases). CDR1 is MNHEY and CDR2 is SMNVEV in the germline V gene (reference sequence). The CDR3 spans 15 residues.

The chain uses TRBV4-1 and TRBJ1-2; D gene uncertain. The CDR3 has 16 amino acids. Germline V gene lookup returns CDR1 MGHRA and CDR2 YSYEKL. Trimming shortened V by 0 bases and J by 4 bases, and 15 bases separated the two germline ends. DNA for the CDR3: TGCGCCAGCAGCCAAGATCACGGTGAACCCTTCTATGGCTACACCTTC. Amino acids: CASSQDHGEPFYGYTF.

The V gene is TRBV6-5, the J gene TRBJ1-5; TRBD1 matches 7 bases. J lost 5 bases, V lost 6 bases, and 7 bases had no gene match. Germline values: CDR1 MNHEY, CDR2 SVGAGI. This CDR3 has 14 residues. CDR3 residues: CASRPRQGYQPQHF. For the CDR3, the DNA is TGTGCCAGCAGACCCAGACAGGGCTATCAGCCCCAGCATTTT.

The genes are TRBV15 and TRBJ2-3; TRBD2 is a possible D gene (7 bases). Trimming shortened V by 2 bases and J by 4 bases, and 16 bases separated the two germline ends. Germline loops: CDR1 LNHNV, CDR2 YYDKDF (reference sequence). The CDR3 is 16 amino acids. CDR3 protein: CATSRSRRGGPDTQYF. As DNA, the CDR3 is TGTGCCACCAGCAGATCCCGCCGCGGGGGCCCAGATACGCAGTATTTT.

This rearrangement joins TRBV7-9 to TRBJ2-5; TRBD1 is a possible D gene (6 bases). Trimming removed 3 bases at V and 3 bases at J, with 11 bases between. The CDR3 contains 14 residues. The V gene's germline CDR1 is SEHNR and CDR2 FQNEAQ (reference sequence). The CDR3, as DNA: TGTGCCAGCAGCTTCCAGGGGTGGAAAGAGACCCAGTACTTC. Protein sequence: CASSFQGWKETQYF.

The chain recombines TRBV2 with TRBJ1-5; TRBD1 aligns across 7 bases. This CDR3 contains 12 residues. V trimming: 10 bases; J trimming: 7 bases; junction bases outside the gene matches: 7. Per the germline V gene, CDR1 is SNHLY and CDR2 is FYNNEI. CDR3 in amino acids: CATGQESQPQHF. CDR3 bases: TGTGCCACCGGACAGGAGAGCCAGCCCCAGCATTTT.

The genes are TRBV5-1 and TRBJ1-1, with 8 positions matching TRBD1. The V gene's germline CDR1 is SGHRS and CDR2 YFSETQ. The CDR3 length is 14 residues. V was clipped by 4 bases and J by 3 bases; unmatched bases: 5. The DNA for the CDR3 is TGCGCCAGCAGCCCAGGGACAGGATACACTGAAGCTTTCTTT. Translating gives CASSPGTGYTEAFF.